This T cell receptor (beta chain) was sequenced in a study of control samples from healthy donors and cancer patients. The table lists this clone with a count of one. Profiled with immunoSEQ multiplex PCR; TCRdb holds only in-frame clones, not every one. The sample lists 85,000 to 95,000 clones; 80% to 95% were seen once. Per germline, CDR1 SGHDT and CDR2 YYEEEE. V was trimmed by 1 base and J by 5 bases, leaving 19 bases between them. The CDR3 consists of 17 residues. The TCR comes from a woman aged 30 to 39 in good health. The sequenced material came from blood. The rearrangement uses TRBV5-6 and TRBJ1-5; D ambiguous. The chain's CDR3 is CASSLWSLKTWDQPQHF. CDR3 sequence (DNA): TGTGCCAGCAGCTTGTGGAGTCTGAAGACCTGGGATCAGCCCCAGCATTTT.